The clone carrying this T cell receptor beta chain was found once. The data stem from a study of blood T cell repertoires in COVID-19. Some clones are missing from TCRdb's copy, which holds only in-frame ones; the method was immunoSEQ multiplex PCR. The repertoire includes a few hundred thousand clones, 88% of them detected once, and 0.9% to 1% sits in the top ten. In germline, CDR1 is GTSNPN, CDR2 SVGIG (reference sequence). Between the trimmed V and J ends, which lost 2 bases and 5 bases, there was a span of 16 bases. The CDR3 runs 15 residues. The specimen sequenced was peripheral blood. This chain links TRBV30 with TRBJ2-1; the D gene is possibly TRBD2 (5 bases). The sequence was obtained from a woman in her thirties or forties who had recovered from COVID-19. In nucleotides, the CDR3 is TGTGCCTGGAGTAAAGGGCAGTGGGGAGACAATGAGCAGTTCTTC. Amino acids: CAWSKGQWGDNEQFF.